This T cell receptor (beta chain) was observed in a study of blood T cell repertoires in COVID-19. Study background: Italy, Spain and the United States were the sources of the convalescent and acute COVID-19 samples. T cells, B-cell-depleted T cells, or PBMCs supplied cDNA or gDNA.

In the source study's methods: By means of reference gene primer amplification, nucleated cell counts were estimated. Clones were sequenced by immunoSEQ multiplex PCR, and TCRdb holds only the in-frame ones, with some missing. V and J calls and clone size come straight from that table; D and trimming were deduced from the DNA. The sample contains hundreds of thousands of clones, approximately 91% of which appear only once. CDR3 size: 15 residues. Germline CDR1 is ENHRY and CDR2 is SYGVKD. V dropped 10 bases and J dropped 7; count of bases not matched to a gene: 14. The rearrangement joins TRBV10-3 to TRBJ1-5; the match to TRBD1 covers 9 bases. This receptor was taken from a woman aged 40 to 55 with acute COVID-19. Sequencing used PBMCs or T cells enriched from blood (not recorded which). Here the CDR3 reads CASQPGQGMGQPQHF. For the CDR3, the DNA is TGTGCCAGCCAACCGGGACAGGGAATGGGACAGCCCCAGCATTTT.